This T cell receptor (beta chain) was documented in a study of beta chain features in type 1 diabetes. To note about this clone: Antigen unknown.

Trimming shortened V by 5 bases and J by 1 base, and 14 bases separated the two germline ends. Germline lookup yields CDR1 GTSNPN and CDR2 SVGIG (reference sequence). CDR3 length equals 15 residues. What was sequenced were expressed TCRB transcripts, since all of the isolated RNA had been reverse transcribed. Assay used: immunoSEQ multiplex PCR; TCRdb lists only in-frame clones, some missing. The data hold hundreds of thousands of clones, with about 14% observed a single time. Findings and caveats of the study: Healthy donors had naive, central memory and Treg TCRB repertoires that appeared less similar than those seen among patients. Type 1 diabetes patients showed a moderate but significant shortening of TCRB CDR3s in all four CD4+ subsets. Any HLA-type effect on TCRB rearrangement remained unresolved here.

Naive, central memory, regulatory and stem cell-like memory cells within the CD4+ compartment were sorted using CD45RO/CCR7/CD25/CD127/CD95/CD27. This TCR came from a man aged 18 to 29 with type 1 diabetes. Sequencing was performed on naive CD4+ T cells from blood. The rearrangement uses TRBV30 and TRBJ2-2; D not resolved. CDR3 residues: CAWRLPTRNTGELFF. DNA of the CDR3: TGTGCCTGGCGCCTGCCCACGAGGAACACCGGGGAGCTGTTTTTT.